Listed below are T cell receptor beta chains from one sample, sequenced in a study of cytomegalovirus exposure and HLA in healthy donors. The table came from immunoSEQ multiplex PCR; TCRdb's copy has only in-frame clones and leaves some out. The repertoire holds some 200,000 clones, roughly 84% seen once, with roughly 0.7% in the top ten. The sample consisted of PBMCs. These receptors were collected from a boy between 2 and 10 years old in good health and CMV-seronegative. Each CDR3 is given with its conserved first and last residue. The order of the fields is CDR3 length, D gene, J gene, V gene, clone size, CDR3 DNA, CDR3 protein. D genes are given only for firm matches. The listing skips clone size in some rows; elsewhere it reads once, few, many or a size class.

cdr3_length: 11
d_call: -
j_call: TRBJ2-3
v_call: TRBV11-2
clone_size: -
cdr3_nt: TGTGCCAGCAGTTTCGCAGATACGCAGTATTTT
cdr3_aa: CASSFADTQYF

cdr3_length: 15
d_call: -
j_call: TRBJ2-3
v_call: TRBV7-9
clone_size: -
cdr3_nt: TGTGCCAGCAGCAATGGCCTAGCGATCACAGATACGCAGTATTTT
cdr3_aa: CASSNGLAITDTQYF

cdr3_length: 17
d_call: TRBD1
j_call: TRBJ1-1
v_call: TRBV9
clone_size: -
cdr3_nt: TGTGCCAGCAGCCCACTTGCCCGGGACAGGGTAGGTACTGAAGCTTTCTTT
cdr3_aa: CASSPLARDRVGTEAFF

cdr3_length: 16
d_call: -
j_call: TRBJ2-1
v_call: TRBV4-2
clone_size: once
cdr3_nt: TGTGCCAGCAGCCAAGAGAGGGCCATTGTTCGGAATGAGCAGTTCTTC
cdr3_aa: CASSQERAIVRNEQFF

cdr3_length: 15
d_call: -
j_call: TRBJ2-4
v_call: TRBV28
clone_size: -
cdr3_nt: TGTGCCAGCAGTCGATCGCAGGGAATTCATTACATTCAGTACTTC
cdr3_aa: CASSRSQGIHYIQYF

cdr3_length: 19
d_call: TRBD2
j_call: TRBJ2-3
v_call: TRBV15
clone_size: -
cdr3_nt: TGTGCCACCAGCAGACAATTAGCGGGAGGGCCGAATCTGCCAGATACGCAGTATTTT
cdr3_aa: CATSRQLAGGPNLPDTQYF

cdr3_length: 18
d_call: TRBD2
j_call: TRBJ2-1
v_call: TRBV27
clone_size: -
cdr3_nt: TGTGCCAGCAGTCAAGCCCGTCCTACTAGCGGGGGATGGAATGAGCAGTTCTTC
cdr3_aa: CASSQARPTSGGWNEQFF

cdr3_length: 15
d_call: TRBD2
j_call: TRBJ2-1
v_call: TRBV6-5
clone_size: once
cdr3_nt: TGTGCCAGCACAAGGGAGGGATTCCCATACAATGAGCAGTTCTTC
cdr3_aa: CASTREGFPYNEQFF

cdr3_length: 12
d_call: -
j_call: TRBJ2-7
v_call: TRBV7-8
clone_size: -
cdr3_nt: TGTGCCTCGGGGCTAGGGGGTCCCGAGCAGTACTTC
cdr3_aa: CASGLGGPEQYF

cdr3_length: 15
d_call: TRBD1
j_call: TRBJ2-7
v_call: TRBV13
clone_size: -
cdr3_nt: TGTGCCAGCAGCTCGCCGGGACAGGGGGCCTCCGAGCAGTACTTC
cdr3_aa: CASSSPGQGASEQYF

cdr3_length: 13
d_call: -
j_call: TRBJ2-7
v_call: TRBV9
clone_size: -
cdr3_nt: TGTGCCAGCAGCTCACCCCCCCGGAGGGAGCAGTACTTC
cdr3_aa: CASSSPPRREQYF